Presented here are 24 T cell receptor beta chains from one specimen sequenced in a study of blood T cell repertoires in COVID-19. Clones were read by immunoSEQ multiplex PCR, and TCRdb kept only the in-frame ones, dropping some. Of 250,000 to 350,000 clones listed, around 87% are singletons. Material: peripheral blood. Every receptor here comes from a woman aged 25 to 39 who had recovered from COVID-19.

The chain joins TRBV7-2 to TRBJ2-1; 13 bases fit TRBD2. The junction had 4 bases not matched to a gene; V was cut back by 5 bases and J by 6 bases. Germline V gene sequence: CDR1 SGHTA, CDR2 FQGNSA. The length of the CDR3 is 15 residues. CDR3 coding DNA: TGTGCCAGCAGCATTGGGACTAGCGGGGCCAATGAGCAGTTCTTC. Translating gives CASSIGTSGANEQFF.

The chain carries TRBV20-1 and TRBJ1-2; D is perhaps TRBD1 (6 bases). The germline V and J ends were trimmed by 3 bases and 6 bases, with 20 bases remaining between them. The CDR3 length is 15 residues. Germline-derived CDR1 and CDR2 are DFQATT and SNEGSKA (reference sequence). The CDR3 bases are TGCAGTGCTAGTTTTTTGACAGGAGGATTTAATGGCTACACCTTC. Its protein is CSASFLTGGFNGYTF.

The chain combines TRBV28 with TRBJ1-4, with 11 bases that match TRBD1. Trimming cost V 5 bases and J 8 bases; bases outside gene matches: 7. CDR1 and CDR2 from the germline V gene are MDHEN and SYDVKM. This CDR3 has 15 amino acids. Here the CDR3 reads CASSLRGTGGEKLFF. In nucleotides, the CDR3 is TGTGCCAGCAGTCTCCGAGGGACAGGGGGAGAAAAACTGTTTTTT.

This clone was seen only once. The chain combines TRBV5-6 with TRBJ2-1, with TRBD2 identical over 11 bases. The CDR3 consists of 15 residues. With V trimmed by 4 bases and J by 5 bases, 5 bases remained unmatched. The germline gives CDR1 SGHDT, CDR2 YYEEEE. CDR3 nucleotides: TGTGCCAGCAGCACAGGACTAGCGGGTCACAATGAGCAGTTCTTC. Amino acids: CASSTGLAGHNEQFF.

The chain is built from TRBV14 and TRBJ2-1, with 9 bases fitting TRBD2. Per germline, CDR1 SGHDN and CDR2 FVKESK. The junction had 11 bases not matched to a gene; V was cut back by 2 bases and J by 9 bases. The CDR3 runs to 16 residues. The CDR3 DNA sequence: TGTGCCAGCAGCCAAACCTGGACTAGCGTCTTTGTTGAGCAGTTCTTC. Translating gives CASSQTWTSVFVEQFF. The full variable domain, its missing parts supplied by reference TRBV14 and TRBJ2-1, is EAGVTQFPSHSVIEKGQTVTLRCDPISGHDNLYWYRRVMGKEIKFLLHFVKESKQDESGMPNNRFLAERTGGTYSTLKVQPAELEDSGVYFCASSQTWTSVFVEQFFGPGTRLTVL.

The rearrangement joins TRBV19 to TRBJ2-2; 7 bases agree with TRBD1. Germline CDR1 and CDR2: LNHDA and SQIVND (reference sequence). CDR3 size: 14 residues. Trimming took 5 bases from V and 6 from J; bases not matched to a gene: 6. CDR3: CASSPRQGSGELFF. The CDR3 DNA follows: TGTGCCAGTAGTCCCCGACAGGGCTCCGGGGAGCTGTTTTTT.

This clone was seen only a few times. The chain carries TRBV23-1 and TRBJ1-6; TRBD1 might be the D (6 bases). TRBV23-1 is marked as an open reading frame, function uncertain. The ends were cut back, 0 bases at V and 10 bases at J, with 19 bases in the middle. This CDR3 comprises 17 residues. CDR3: CASSQSGQGQRGSPLHF. CDR3 nucleotides: TGCGCCAGCAGTCAATCGGGTCAGGGGCAGCGGGGCTCACCCCTCCACTTT.

The CDR3 protein is CASSLPQQYDSYTF. The DNA of the CDR3 is TGTGCCAGCAGCTTACCTCAACAATACGACAGCTACACCTTC. This chain uses TRBV7-2 with TRBJ1-2; D ambiguous. This CDR3 region has 14 residues. Trimming took off 2 bases at V and 9 bases at J, with 16 bases between the two ends. Per germline, CDR1 SGHTA and CDR2 FQGNSA.

The chain is built from TRBV19 and TRBJ1-2; a weak D match, TRBD1 (5 bases). V shed 6 bases and J shed 4 bases, with 9 bases lying between them. This CDR3 is built from 12 residues. Per germline, CDR1 LNHDA and CDR2 SQIVND (reference sequence). For the CDR3, the DNA is TGTGCCAGTAGAATGGGGCTCTATGGCTACACCTTC. This codes for CASRMGLYGYTF.

V is TRBV11-2 and J is TRBJ2-1; 9 bases align to TRBD1. CDR1 and CDR2 from the germline V gene are SGHAT and FQNNGV. With 5 bases clipped from V and 5 bases from J, the junction kept 7 bases outside the gene matches. The CDR3 is made up of 15 amino acids. CDR3: CASSGDRGKNNEQFF. DNA of the CDR3: TGTGCCAGCAGCGGCGACAGGGGGAAAAACAATGAGCAGTTCTTC.

The chain combines TRBV19 with TRBJ2-2; possibly TRBD1 for D (5 bases). The V end was cut by 5 bases, the J end by 7 bases, with 11 bases between. CDR1 is LNHDA and CDR2 is SQIVND in the germline V gene (reference sequence). The CDR3 runs 13 residues. The CDR3 bases are TGTGCCAGTAGTCCAGGGTTGAACGGGGAGCTGTTTTTT. It specifies CASSPGLNGELFF.

The rearrangement joins TRBV24-1 to TRBJ1-2; D uncertain. Looked up from germline, CDR1 is KGHDR and CDR2 is SFDVKD. Trimming left V 9 bases short and J 4 bases short, with 14 bases between. The CDR3 is made up of 13 amino acids. The CDR3 sequence: CATRPRGFYGYTF. The CDR3, as DNA: TGTGCCACCCGTCCACGCGGCTTCTATGGCTACACCTTC.

In this sample, this clone turned up a few times. V gene TRBV4-1 combines with J gene TRBJ2-2, with 8 nucleotides matching TRBD2. Germline values: CDR1 MGHRA, CDR2 YSYEKL. CDR3 length equals 15 residues. Trimming removed 0 bases from V and 7 bases from J; junction bases left unmatched: 4. In nucleotides, the CDR3 is TGCGCCAGCAGCCAAGATAGGAGCGGGGGCGGGGAGCTGTTTTTT. Translation: CASSQDRSGGGELFF.

The chain links TRBV19 to TRBJ1-5, with 9 bases lining up with TRBD1. Germline values: CDR1 LNHDA, CDR2 SQIVND (reference sequence). The junction had 3 bases not matched to a gene; V was cut back by 3 bases and J by 3 bases. The CDR3 covers 15 residues. CDR3 DNA sequence: TGTGCCAGTAGTATGGGGGACAGGGCCAATCAGCCCCAGCATTTT. This sequence encodes CASSMGDRANQPQHF.

This rearrangement joins TRBV27 to TRBJ2-1; 10 bases map to TRBD1. This CDR3 is 15 amino acids long. CDR1 and CDR2 (germline): MNHEY, SMNVEV (reference sequence). V was pared by 3 bases and J by 6 bases, with 5 bases of the junction left unmatched. The DNA for the CDR3 is TGTGCCAGCAGTTTGGAGGGACAGGGGTCCAATGAGCAGTTCTTC. Amino acid sequence: CASSLEGQGSNEQFF.

This CDR3 reads CASSNRREGQETQYF. The CDR3 DNA reads as TGTGCCAGCAGCAATAGGAGGGAGGGCCAAGAGACCCAGTACTTC. The rearrangement joins TRBV21-1 to TRBJ2-5; TRBD2 was called by the table and not checked on the DNA. TRBV21-1 is deemed a pseudogene. The CDR3 totals 15 residues.

This sequence joins TRBV27 and TRBJ2-3, with 9 bases aligning to TRBD1. CDR1 MNHEY and CDR2 SMNVEV come from the germline V gene (reference sequence). The CDR3 loop spans 14 amino acids. Trimming cost V 6 bases and J 3 bases; bases outside gene matches: 4. The CDR3 bases are TGTGCCAGCAGCTGGACAGGGGAAACAGATACGCAGTATTTT. It yields the protein CASSWTGETDTQYF.

The V and J genes are TRBV25-1 and TRBJ1-5; 7 nucleotides agree with TRBD1. Germline V gene data show CDR1 as MGHDK and CDR2 as SYGVNS. With 7 bases clipped from V and 3 bases from J, the junction kept 6 bases outside the gene matches. The CDR3 covers 14 residues. The CDR3: CASIDRADNQPQHF. CDR3 in DNA: TGTGCCAGCATCGACAGGGCGGACAATCAGCCCCAGCATTTT.

The chain has TRBV5-6 and TRBJ2-1; TRBD1 matches at 9 bases. This CDR3 contains 15 residues. The trim removed 0 bases at V and 8 bases at J, leaving 6 bases unmatched. Germline V CDR1 and CDR2: SGHDT, YYEEEE. The DNA for the CDR3 is TGTGCCAGCAGCTTGGCGACCGGGACAGGGCATGAGCAGTTCTTC. This sequence encodes CASSLATGTGHEQFF.

This clone was observed a single time. This sequence joins TRBV5-1 and TRBJ2-1; TRBD2 agrees at 11 bases. This CDR3 has 14 residues. V trimming: 5 bases; J trimming: 5 bases; junction bases outside the gene matches: 3. CDR1 is SGHRS, CDR2 YFSETQ, per germline. This CDR3 reads CASRTSGRNNEQFF. CDR3 DNA sequence: TGCGCCAGCAGAACTAGCGGGAGAAACAATGAGCAGTTCTTC.

This chain uses TRBV10-3 with TRBJ1-1; 7 bases are shared with TRBD1. Germline loops: CDR1 ENHRY, CDR2 SYGVKD. Losses at the gene ends were 6 bases for V and 4 bases for J; bases not matched to a gene: 8. CDR3 length: 14 residues. CDR3 loop: CAIRQGQAGTEAFF. Written as DNA, the CDR3 is TGTGCCATCAGACAAGGACAGGCGGGCACTGAAGCTTTCTTT.

The chain links TRBV29-1 to TRBJ1-1; the D gene is possibly TRBD1 (5 bases). The V gene lost 7 bases and the J gene lost 3 bases, with 18 bases spanning the gap. From germline, CDR1 is SQVTM and CDR2 ANQGSEA. The CDR3 is 14 amino acids. CDR3 bases: TGCAGCGCCCAAGAATGGGGGGAGTACACTGAAGCTTTCTTT. Its translation: CSAQEWGEYTEAFF.

The chain combines TRBV12-5 with TRBJ1-3, with D perhaps matching TRBD1 (6 bases). CDR3 length: 17 residues. In germline, CDR1 is LGHNT, CDR2 FRNRAP. Deletions cut 0 bases from V and 7 bases from J, with 19 bases between. The CDR3 DNA is TGTGCTAGTGGTTTGGTACCGGACAGTAGAATCGGGAACACCATATATTTT. Translating it yields CASGLVPDSRIGNTIYF.

The chain uses TRBV27 and TRBJ2-7, with 8 nucleotides matching TRBD2. Looked up from germline, CDR1 is MNHEY and CDR2 is SMNVEV (reference sequence). The CDR3 is made up of 14 amino acids. V dropped 5 bases and J dropped 4; count of bases not matched to a gene: 7. For the CDR3, the DNA is TGTGCCAGCAGTCCCGGGATAGCGGGATACGAGCAGTACTTC. Protein sequence: CASSPGIAGYEQYF.